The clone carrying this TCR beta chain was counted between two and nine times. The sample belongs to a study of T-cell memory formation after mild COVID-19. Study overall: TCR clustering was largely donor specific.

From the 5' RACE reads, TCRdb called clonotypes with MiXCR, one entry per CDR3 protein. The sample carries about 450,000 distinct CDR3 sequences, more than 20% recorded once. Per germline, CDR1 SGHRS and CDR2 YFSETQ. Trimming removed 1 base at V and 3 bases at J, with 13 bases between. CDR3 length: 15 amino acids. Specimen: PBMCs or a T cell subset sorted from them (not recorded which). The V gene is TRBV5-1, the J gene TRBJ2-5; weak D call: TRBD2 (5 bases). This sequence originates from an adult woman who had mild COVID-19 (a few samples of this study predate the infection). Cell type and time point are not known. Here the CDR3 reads CASSLMAGNEETQYF. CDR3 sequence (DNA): TGCGCCAGCAGCTTGATGGCGGGCAACGAAGAGACCCAGTACTTC. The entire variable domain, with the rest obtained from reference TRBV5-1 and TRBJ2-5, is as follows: KAGVTQTPRYLIKTRGQQVTLSCSPISGHRSVSWYQQTPGQGLQFLFEYFSETQRNKGNFPGRFSGRQFSNSRSEMNVSTLELGDSALYLCASSLMAGNEETQYFGPGTRLLVL.